Listed below are T cell receptor beta chains from one sample, sequenced in a study of T-cell memory formation after mild COVID-19. MiXCR, applied by TCRdb to the 5' RACE reads, yields one record per CDR3 protein. The table lists 550,000 to 700,000 distinct CDR3 sequences, roughly 17% of them singletons, with around 7.8% in the top ten. Sequencing was performed on PBMCs or a T cell subset sorted from them (not recorded which). The receptors stem from an adult woman who had mild COVID-19 (a few samples of this study predate the infection). Cell type and time point are not known. The conserved cysteine and the conserved F or W are not part of the CDR3 here. The order of the fields is clone size, V gene, J gene, CDR3 protein. Rows may omit the clone size; those that give it use once, few, many or a size class.

>-|TRBV20-1|TRBJ2-3
SARDPASGITDTQY
>-|TRBV19|TRBJ2-5
ASSIGFGDIALAAQY
>few|TRBV27|TRBJ2-3
ASSPRASVHIPDTQY
>few|TRBV9|TRBJ2-2
ASSVGDYRTGELF
>few|TRBV7-9|TRBJ2-1
ASSPETSEYNEQF
>-|TRBV7-2|TRBJ2-4
ASRSPPPGGLNIQY
>once|TRBV7-2|TRBJ2-5
ASSETSLETQY
>-|TRBV12-3/TRBV12-4|TRBJ2-5
ASRKGQGSTETQY
>-|TRBV30|TRBJ1-6
AWSIRQGIAYNSPLH
>-|TRBV5-8|TRBJ2-5
ASSPGQGVQETQY
>-|TRBV7-3|TRBJ2-2
ASSLKAGGTNTGELF
>-|TRBV27|TRBJ1-2
ASSLLPGYYGYT
>-|TRBV4-2|TRBJ1-1
ASSQDPTELSF
>-|TRBV30|TRBJ2-1
AWRRASSSYNEQF
>few|TRBV5-5|TRBJ2-7
ASSYVGQGDYEQY
>few|TRBV2|TRBJ2-1
ASSPEPGQGRGEQF
>few|TRBV4-1|TRBJ2-7
ASSTGAFYEQY
>-|TRBV6-6|TRBJ1-5
ATRRQGMGGGNQPQH
>few|TRBV7-6|TRBJ2-7
ASSPSLSSYEQY
>few|TRBV19|TRBJ1-1
ASSPRDGNLWNTEAF
>few|TRBV7-2|TRBJ2-5
ASSFLGNSETQY
>-|TRBV6-5|TRBJ2-7
ASSQRPDYEQY
>few|TRBV27|TRBJ2-1
ASSSLQLAGGLNEQF
>-|TRBV19|TRBJ1-1
ASSRPGQGAPTEAF
>few|TRBV6-4|TRBJ2-7
ASSEDGTSSYEQY
>-|TRBV29-1|TRBJ2-5
SSAGGAETQY
>few|TRBV7-9|TRBJ2-1
ASSAKVAGGPVFHLEQF